This TCR beta chain was retrieved from a study of graft-versus-host responses after intestinal transplantation. Study-level background: In this cohort, recipients had multivisceral, liver-intestinal, or isolated intestinal transplants. Induction with anti-thymocyte globulin, then tacrolimus and steroids for around three years, was given to all recipients.

In the case of this clone: Its antigen is as yet unknown.

This table comes from immunoSEQ multiplex PCR, and its TCRdb copy is limited to in-frame clones, with some not included. This sample has about 97,000 clones, with 91% found just once. Germline CDR1 is SGHTA and CDR2 is FQGNSA. The CDR3 sequence is 16 residues long. V dropped 1 base and J dropped 11 bases, with 18 bases sitting between them. The specimen was unstimulated CD4+ T cells sorted from spleen or lymph node cells, collected before transplant. The sequence was collected from a human donor who was the organ donor for an intestinal transplant. V and J are TRBV7-2 and TRBJ1-6, with a tentative D call TRBD1 (6 bases). The CDR3 region is CASSLVGGRQGAPLHF. For the CDR3, the DNA is TGTGCCAGCAGCTTAGTCGGGGGGCGGCAGGGTGCACCCCTCCACTTT.